This entry lists 27 T cell receptor beta chains sequenced from one sample in a study of long-term antiretroviral therapy in people with HIV. The run of the v3.0 immunoSEQ assay was at survey level. The method was immunoSEQ multiplex PCR; TCRdb's version includes in-frame clones alone and lacks a portion of them. Of some 23,000 clones in the sample, roughly 80% were seen once. Here the sequenced sample was unsorted PBMCs, taken 1.1 years before starting antiretroviral therapy. Every receptor here comes from a woman aged 40 to 49 with HIV.

This clone appeared a few times. The chain uses TRBV27 and TRBJ2-7; D may be TRBD1 or TRBD2 (5 bases each). V was clipped by 2 bases and J by 1 base, with 9 bases between them. This CDR3 is 14 amino acids long. From germline, CDR1 is MNHEY and CDR2 SMNVEV (reference sequence). DNA for the CDR3: TGTGCCAGCAGTTTAAGGGGACCGTCCTACGAGCAGTACTTC. Its protein product is CASSLRGPSYEQYF.

CDR3 in amino acids: CASSLWGQTSNQPQHF. The CDR3 DNA follows: TGTGCCAGCAGTTTATGGGGACAGACTAGCAATCAGCCCCAGCATTTT. This chain links TRBV27 with TRBJ1-5; 7 nucleotides align to TRBD1. The CDR3 length is 16 residues. Looked up from germline, CDR1 is MNHEY and CDR2 is SMNVEV (reference sequence). The V gene end was trimmed by 1 base and the J gene end by 0 bases; junction bases not matched to a gene: 3.

This clone was counted a single time. The chain recombines TRBV9 with TRBJ2-1; 11 bases fit TRBD2. Germline CDR1 SGDLS, CDR2 YYNGEE. The CDR3 loop spans 16 amino acids. Germline trimming cut 3 bases from V and 2 bases from J; bases unmatched to any gene: 4. CDR3 in amino acids: CASSEGSGRAYNEQFF. The CDR3, as DNA: TGTGCCAGCAGCGAAGGTAGCGGGAGGGCCTACAATGAGCAGTTCTTC.

This chain connects TRBV9 to TRBJ1-2, with 10 bases that match TRBD1. CDR1 is SGDLS, CDR2 YYNGEE, per germline. V dropped 0 bases and J dropped 4; count of bases not matched to a gene: 12. The CDR3 is made up of 18 amino acids. CDR3 amino acids: CASSVGLDGGQGIYGYTF. The CDR3 DNA is TGTGCCAGCAGCGTAGGTCTCGATGGGGGACAGGGGATCTATGGCTACACCTTC.

This sequence joins TRBV10-3 and TRBJ1-4; 7 bases align to TRBD1. Germline V lookup: CDR1 ENHRY, CDR2 SYGVKD. The CDR3 length is 15 residues. J lost 8 bases, V lost 2 bases, and 8 bases had no gene match. The CDR3 reads CAISETGDREEKLFF. The CDR3 DNA reads as TGTGCCATCAGTGAGACCGGGGACAGAGAAGAAAAACTGTTTTTT.

The chain employs TRBV5-1 and TRBJ2-7, with 7 bases aligning to TRBD1. V was pared by 6 bases and J by 6 bases, with 15 bases of the junction left unmatched. Germline loops: CDR1 SGHRS, CDR2 YFSETQ. There are 15 residues in the CDR3. CDR3 coding DNA: TGCGCCAGCAAGGGAGAAGGGGGCGCGGTAGGCGAGCAGTACTTC. It encodes CASKGEGGAVGEQYF.

For the CDR3, the DNA is TGTGCCAGCAGCATCACAGGGGGCACTCCTTCAACTAATGAAAAACTGTTTTTT. Its protein product is CASSITGGTPSTNEKLFF. This sequence joins TRBV21-1 and TRBJ1-4; the D segment call TRBD1 is taken from the table without a DNA check. TRBV21-1 is termed a pseudogene. The CDR3 totals 18 residues.

This sequence joins TRBV11-2 and TRBJ2-5; either TRBD1 or TRBD2 may fit D (5 bases each). Germline CDR1 and CDR2: SGHAT and FQNNGV. This CDR3 is built from 16 residues. Trimming stripped 1 base from V and 0 bases from J, with 12 bases between. CDR3 bases: TGTGCCAGCAGCTTAGTATTTAGGGGAGACCAAGAGACCCAGTACTTC. It yields the protein CASSLVFRGDQETQYF.

The V gene is TRBV6-5, the J gene TRBJ1-2, with D perhaps matching TRBD1 (6 bases). Germline CDR1 is MNHEY and CDR2 is SVGAGI. V was trimmed by 2 bases and J by 4 bases, leaving 11 bases between them. The CDR3 extends over 14 amino acids. The CDR3 bases are TGTGCCAGCAGTTACGGGGGGCGGGCCTATGGCTACACCTTC. Protein product: CASSYGGRAYGYTF.

The V call is TRBV10-3, the J call TRBJ2-7; D gene unclear. The CDR3 sequence is 11 residues long. V gave up 6 bases and J gave up 5 bases, with 8 bases separating them. Germline CDR1 reads ENHRY; CDR2 reads SYGVKD. In nucleotides, the CDR3 is TGTGCCATCAGGACGGACGACGAGCAGTACTTC. It specifies CAIRTDDEQYF.

This chain connects TRBV6-9 to TRBJ1-5; D uncertain. This CDR3 has 15 residues. Deletions cut 7 bases from V and 5 bases from J, with 18 bases between. Germline V gene data show CDR1 as MNHGY and CDR2 as SVAAGI. CDR3 region: CASNRGQETYQPQHF. CDR3 coding DNA: TGTGCCAGCAACAGAGGTCAGGAGACTTATCAGCCCCAGCATTTT.

The V and J genes are TRBV28 and TRBJ2-7, with D tentatively TRBD2 (6 bases). This CDR3 is 15 amino acids long. Deletions cut 4 bases from V and 1 base from J, with 14 bases between. Germline CDR1 and CDR2: MDHEN and SYDVKM. DNA of the CDR3: TGTGCCAGCAGTTCCCCCCGGGAGCTATCCTACGAGCAGTACTTC. Amino acid sequence: CASSSPRELSYEQYF.

The rearrangement joins TRBV5-1 to TRBJ2-7; TRBD2 matches at 8 bases. Trimming removed 4 bases from V and 5 bases from J; junction bases left unmatched: 8. Germline-derived CDR1 and CDR2 are SGHRS and YFSETQ. The CDR3 is 14 amino acids. CDR3 sequence (DNA): TGCGCCAGCAGCATCCGGGGGGGCAAGGACGAGCAGTACTTC. It codes for CASSIRGGKDEQYF.

The chain uses TRBV29-1 and TRBJ2-1; 10 bases agree with TRBD2. V dropped 8 bases and J dropped 8; count of bases not matched to a gene: 12. The germline V gene encodes CDR1 SQVTM and CDR2 ANQGSEA. This CDR3 is built from 14 residues. The CDR3 here is CSMSKGLALYEQFF. The CDR3 nucleotides are TGCAGCATGTCAAAGGGACTAGCGTTATATGAGCAGTTCTTC.

The rearrangement joins TRBV7-6 to TRBJ2-7; D not certain. CDR1 is SGHVS, CDR2 FNYEAQ, per germline. With 3 bases removed from V and 6 bases from J, the gap between germline ends came to 24 bases. The CDR3 loop spans 17 amino acids. The CDR3 sequence is CASSLKTSGSPSGEQYF. CDR3 coding DNA: TGTGCCAGCAGCTTGAAGACCTCCGGGTCTCCGTCGGGCGAGCAGTACTTC.

The chain couples TRBV4-2 to TRBJ1-5; TRBD1 matches 7 bases. The germline V gene has CDR1 LGHNA and CDR2 YNFKEQ. Losses at the gene ends were 1 base for V and 1 base for J; bases not matched to a gene: 13. CDR3 length: 19 amino acids. CDR3 sequence: CASSQGGQGGDSSNQPQHF. The CDR3 DNA sequence: TGTGCCAGCAGCCAAGGTGGGCAGGGGGGGGATTCCAGCAATCAGCCCCAGCATTTT.

This clone appeared a few times. The V call is TRBV27, the J call TRBJ1-5; D is uncertain. V dropped 0 bases and J dropped 5 bases, with 5 bases sitting between them. In germline, CDR1 is MNHEY, CDR2 SMNVEV (reference sequence). This CDR3 comprises 13 residues. In DNA form, the CDR3 reads TGTGCCAGCAGTTTATCGTGGGATCAGCCCCAGCATTTT. Amino acids: CASSLSWDQPQHF.

This chain links TRBV19 with TRBJ2-1; tentative D call: TRBD2 (6 bases). In germline, CDR1 is LNHDA, CDR2 SQIVND (reference sequence). The V end was cut by 6 bases, the J end by 4 bases, with 10 bases between. The CDR3 has 13 residues. The CDR3 DNA reads as TGTGCCAGTAGCGGGAGCTTTTACAATGAGCAGTTCTTC. Its translation: CASSGSFYNEQFF. Full variable domain (missing parts from reference TRBV19 and TRBJ2-1): DGGITQSPKYLFRKEGQNVTLSCEQNLNHDAMYWYRQDPGQGLRLIYYSQIVNDFQKGDIAEGYSVSREKKESFPLTVTSAQKNPTAFYLCASSGSFYNEQFFGPGTRLTVL.

This clone occurred once. The chain recombines TRBV5-6 with TRBJ2-1, with TRBD2 matching over 7 bases. The CDR3 sequence is 16 residues long. V lost 1 base, J lost 2 bases, and 6 bases stayed unmatched. Germline CDR1 SGHDT, CDR2 YYEEEE. The CDR3 reads CASSLQGEGTYNEQFF. CDR3 coding DNA: TGTGCCAGCAGCTTGCAAGGGGAGGGGACCTACAATGAGCAGTTCTTC.

This clone showed up just a few times. This chain uses TRBV9 with TRBJ1-1; TRBD1 might be the D (5 bases). The CDR3 runs to 14 residues. The V gene's germline CDR1 is SGDLS and CDR2 YYNGEE. The V and J ends lost 0 bases and 4 bases respectively, with 10 bases between them. CDR3 region: CASSVDGGGTEAFF. CDR3 in DNA: TGTGCCAGCAGCGTAGACGGGGGAGGCACTGAAGCTTTCTTT.

The gene calls are TRBV29-1 and TRBJ1-2; 7 nucleotides line up with TRBD1. This CDR3 has 13 amino acids. After removal of 6 bases from V and 4 bases from J, the junction contained 8 bases not matched to a gene. The germline CDR1 and CDR2 sequences are SQVTM and ANQGSEA. The CDR3 loop is CSVTPGTAYGYTF. The CDR3 DNA sequence: TGCAGCGTGACCCCCGGGACAGCCTATGGCTACACCTTC.

The chain employs TRBV18 and TRBJ1-4, with 9 bases identical to TRBD1. CDR3 size: 13 residues. Germline assignment: CDR1 KGHSH and CDR2 LQKENI. Unmatched junction bases numbered 5, after V lost 8 bases and J lost 7 bases. CDR3 amino acids: CASATGGSEKLFF. In DNA, the CDR3 is TGTGCCAGCGCGACAGGGGGAAGTGAAAAACTGTTTTTT.

The chain employs TRBV29-1 and TRBJ2-3; D may be TRBD1 (6 bases). Germline values: CDR1 SQVTM, CDR2 ANQGSEA. This CDR3 is built from 15 residues. Trimming removed 1 base from V and 2 bases from J, with 13 bases in between. The CDR3 protein is CSVEGRGGVTDTQYF. CDR3 in DNA: TGCAGCGTTGAAGGCAGGGGTGGTGTCACAGATACGCAGTATTTT.

This clone appeared a few times. V and J are TRBV5-6 and TRBJ1-2; a weak D match, TRBD1 (5 bases). The CDR3 contains 13 residues. Germline CDR1 is SGHDT and CDR2 is YYEEEE. Deletions cut 5 bases from V and 8 bases from J, with 16 bases between. In DNA form, the CDR3 reads TGTGCCAGCAGTTCCCTGGGGGGGACCGGCTACACCTTC. Translated, it gives CASSSLGGTGYTF.

The chain is built from TRBV7-6 and TRBJ2-1, with 12 bases matching TRBD2. J lost 7 bases, V lost 1 base, and 8 bases had no gene match. Germline loops: CDR1 SGHVS, CDR2 FNYEAQ. CDR3 length equals 17 residues. The DNA for the CDR3 is TGTGCCAGCAGCTTAGTCGGGTCTAGCGGGAGGGTGAATGAGCAGTTCTTC. Translating gives CASSLVGSSGRVNEQFF.

This clone was observed a single time. The rearrangement links TRBV14 to TRBJ1-2, with D unresolved. The V gene lost 0 bases and the J gene lost 4 bases, with 12 bases spanning the gap. This CDR3 has 15 residues. Germline CDR1 and CDR2: SGHDN and FVKESK. CDR3 sequence reads: CASSQDLTALYGYTF. DNA of the CDR3: TGTGCCAGCAGCCAAGATCTAACAGCCCTCTATGGCTACACCTTC.

The chain links TRBV30 to TRBJ2-1, with no clear D. The CDR3 length is 13 residues. V shed 7 bases and J shed 4 bases, with 14 bases lying between them. From germline, CDR1 is GTSNPN and CDR2 SVGIG (reference sequence). In nucleotides, the CDR3 is TGTGCCTTCAAATGGCTAGGATACAATGAGCAGTTCTTC. Encoded protein: CAFKWLGYNEQFF.